The subject of this entry is one TCR beta chain. Its specificity is unknown. Here immunoSEQ multiplex PCR was the method, and the copy in TCRdb shows in-frame clones only, minus some. Among more than 60,000 clones, about 74% were seen once, and the ten largest hold approximately 2%. The source of the sample is a study of vaccination effects on CD4 cells after COVID-19. Investigators separated out CD4+ T cells once approximately 11 days of culture had passed. Two doses of BNT162b2 or mRNA-1273 vaccine were administered to participants. Neither prior SARS-CoV-2 infection nor positive nucleocapsid antibodies were present in the vaccine recipients. A half-medium replacement with IL-2 medium was carried out on days 3 and 7. This CDR3 has 14 residues. Germline V gene data show CDR1 as SGHRS and CDR2 as YFSETQ. Trimming removed 3 bases from V and 1 base from J, with 8 bases in between.

This material consisted of CD4+ T cells from PBMCs cultured without peptide, taken after COVID-19 vaccination. V is TRBV5-1 and J is TRBJ1-5; D ambiguous. The sequence derives from a human donor who received a COVID-19 vaccine. The CDR3 coding sequence is TGCGCCAGCAGCTCGGGCGGCAGCAATCAGCCCCAGCATTTT. As protein: CASSSGGSNQPQHF.